These 4 T cell receptor beta chains share one sample of origin, sequenced in a study of cytomegalovirus exposure and HLA in healthy donors. PCR amplification relied on 60 Vbeta primers (plus 13 Jbeta primers). The assay was immunoSEQ multiplex PCR, and TCRdb's table has in-frame clones only and misses some. The sample lists around 270,000 clones, around 80% occurring once. The sequencing sample was made of PBMCs. These receptors came from a girl aged 2-15 years in good health and CMV-seronegative.

The rearrangement links TRBV27 to TRBJ1-2, with D perhaps matching TRBD1 (6 bases). The CDR3 runs to 13 residues. Germline V gene lookup returns CDR1 MNHEY and CDR2 SMNVEV (reference sequence). V lost 3 bases and J lost 1, with 6 bases in between. This chain's CDR3 is CASSLDSNYGYTF. Written as DNA, the CDR3 is TGTGCCAGCAGTTTGGACAGTAACTATGGCTACACCTTC.

This sequence joins TRBV11-2 and TRBJ2-5, with TRBD2 matching over 8 bases. The V gene's germline CDR1 is SGHAT and CDR2 FQNNGV. The ends lost 2 bases at V and 1 base at J; junction bases unmatched: 3. The CDR3 loop spans 15 amino acids. The CDR3 here is CASSLTSGGQETQYF. CDR3 in DNA: TGTGCCAGCAGCTTAACTAGCGGAGGCCAAGAGACCCAGTACTTC.

J is TRBJ2-7 and V is TRBV27; 9 bases agree with TRBD1. Germline-derived CDR1 and CDR2 are MNHEY and SMNVEV (reference sequence). The V segment lost 0 bases and the J segment 4 bases; nucleotides outside the gene matches: 4. The CDR3 extends over 15 amino acids. Written as DNA, the CDR3 is TGTGCCAGCAGTTTATCGACAGGGGGAAGATACGAGCAGTACTTC. Residues: CASSLSTGGRYEQYF.

The V gene is TRBV18, the J gene TRBJ2-1, with D maybe TRBD1 (6 bases). Germline values: CDR1 KGHSH, CDR2 LQKENI. V was cut by 3 bases and J by 4 bases, with 10 bases left in between. There are 14 residues in the CDR3. The CDR3 region has the DNA TGTGCCAGCTCACCTGCGGACAGATACAATGAGCAGTTCTTC. Protein: CASSPADRYNEQFF.